Following are 4 T cell receptor beta chains from one sample sequenced in a study of cytotoxic CD8 clonotypes in ibrutinib-treated CLL. The method was immunoSEQ multiplex PCR; TCRdb's version includes in-frame clones alone and lacks a portion of them. The data hold about 130,000 clones, with less than 90% observed a single time. This sample comprised PBMCs, obtained after 24 months of ibrutinib treatment. The receptors here all came from a human donor with chronic lymphocytic leukemia.

The rearrangement joins TRBV7-8 to TRBJ2-7; the match to TRBD1 covers 10 bases. Germline lookup yields CDR1 SGHVS and CDR2 FQNEAQ. The J segment lost 2 bases and the V segment lost 1 base, leaving 5 bases of the junction unmatched. The CDR3 sequence is 16 residues long. In DNA, the CDR3 is TGTGCCAGCAGCTTAGGGACAGGGGGGTCAACCTACGAGCAGTACTTC. Translation gives CASSLGTGGSTYEQYF.

V gene TRBV28 combines with J gene TRBJ2-5; 12 bases are a match to TRBD2. CDR1 MDHEN and CDR2 SYDVKM come from the germline V gene. The CDR3 extends over 17 amino acids. Trimming at V came to 2 bases and at J to 1 base, leaving 5 bases not matched to a gene. This CDR3 reads CASSLGVLAGGQETQYF. CDR3 nucleotide sequence: TGTGCCAGCAGTTTAGGGGTACTAGCGGGGGGCCAAGAGACCCAGTACTTC.

This chain uses TRBV11-2 with TRBJ2-1; TRBD1 might be the D (6 bases). The germline V gene has CDR1 SGHAT and CDR2 FQNNGV. V was pared by 4 bases and J by 0 bases, with 22 bases between. This CDR3 contains 19 residues. Here the CDR3 reads CASSSTLKGDLSSYNEQFF. The CDR3 bases are TGTGCCAGCAGCTCCACACTTAAGGGGGACCTGAGCTCCTACAATGAGCAGTTCTTC.

This clone was found once. This rearrangement joins TRBV7-2 to TRBJ1-1, with a weak D call TRBD1 (5 bases). Germline CDR1 and CDR2: SGHTA and FQGNSA. With 1 base removed from V and 11 bases from J, the gap between germline ends came to 14 bases. The CDR3 is 13 residues long. CDR3 residues: CASSLGGGGNAFF. The CDR3 DNA sequence: TGTGCCAGCAGCTTAGGGGGGGGAGGGAACGCTTTCTTT.